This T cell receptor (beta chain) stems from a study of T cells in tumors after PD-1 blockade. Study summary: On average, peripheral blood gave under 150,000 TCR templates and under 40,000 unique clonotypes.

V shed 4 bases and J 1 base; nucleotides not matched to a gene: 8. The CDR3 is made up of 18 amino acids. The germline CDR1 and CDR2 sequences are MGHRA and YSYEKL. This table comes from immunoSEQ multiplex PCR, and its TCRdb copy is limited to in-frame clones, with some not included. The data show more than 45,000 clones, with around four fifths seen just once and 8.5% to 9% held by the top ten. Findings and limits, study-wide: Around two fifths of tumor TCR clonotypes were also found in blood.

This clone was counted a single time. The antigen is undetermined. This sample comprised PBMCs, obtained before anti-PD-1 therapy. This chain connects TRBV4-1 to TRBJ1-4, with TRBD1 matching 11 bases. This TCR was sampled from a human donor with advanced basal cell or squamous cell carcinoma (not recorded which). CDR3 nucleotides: TGCGCCAGCAGCCCCGTTACCGGGACAGGGGGAACTAATGAAAAACTGTTTTTT. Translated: CASSPVTGTGGTNEKLFF.